This T cell receptor (beta chain) was profiled in a study of blood T cells in healthy people across ages. Study outcomes and limitations: Age brought a roughly linear fall in TCR beta diversity measured per million T cells.

Germline CDR1 reads SGHRS; CDR2 reads YFSETQ. V was trimmed by 6 bases and J by 3 bases, leaving 20 bases between them. CDR3 size: 16 residues. In the case of this clonotype: What it binds is unknown. This clone may be a read error of a much larger clone one base away.

A second PCR, run for about 7 to 11 cycles, used a sample-barcoded 5' primer plus a J-beta primer mix. Each CDR3 protein is one row after TCRdb ran MiXCR on the 5' RACE reads. Seen here are 650,000 or so distinct CDR3 sequences, approximately 52% observed once, and the top ten hold 13%. This TCR was sampled from a woman older than 75 in good health. This chain uses TRBV5-1 with TRBJ2-3; a weak D match, TRBD2 (5 bases). Sequences were obtained from blood. The chain's CDR3 is CASNSRRHYETDTQYF. DNA of the CDR3: TGCGCCAGCAACTCGAGGAGGCACTATGAAACAGATACGCAGTATTTT. Complete variable domain (other parts from reference TRBV5-1 and TRBJ2-3): KAGVTQTPRYLIKTRGQQVTLSCSPISGHRSVSWYQQTPGQGLQFLFEYFSETQRNKGNFPGRFSGRQFSNSRSEMNVSTLELGDSALYLCASNSRRHYETDTQYFGPGTRLTVL.